This T cell receptor beta chain comes out of a study of beta chain features in type 1 diabetes. Trimming took off 3 bases at V and 1 base at J, with 9 bases between the two ends. CDR3 size: 13 residues. Germline V gene sequence: CDR1 GTSNPN, CDR2 SVGIG (reference sequence). Expressed TCRB transcripts got sequenced, as all isolated RNA was reverse transcribed. Sequencing was performed with immunoSEQ multiplex PCR; in TCRdb, only in-frame clones are kept and a portion is missing. The sample includes 300,000 to 400,000 clones, around 12% of them seen just once. Sequenced input: naive CD4+ T cells from blood. The source is a man between 18 and 35 years old in good health. This rearrangement joins TRBV30 to TRBJ1-1; D is ambiguous. The CDR3 protein is CAWRRERNTEAFF. The CDR3 region has the DNA TGTGCCTGGAGGAGGGAGAGGAACACTGAAGCTTTCTTT. Based on the CDR3 plus reference TRBV30 and TRBJ1-1, the full variable domain is SQTIHQWPATLVQPVGSPLSLECTVEGTSNPNLYWYRQAAGRGLQLLFYSVGIGQISSEVPQNLSASRPQDRQFILSSKKLLLSDSGFYLCAWRRERNTEAFFGQGTRLTVV.